One sample yielded the 14 T cell receptor beta chains listed below, sequenced in a study of blood T cell repertoires in COVID-19. Clones were sequenced by immunoSEQ multiplex PCR, and TCRdb holds only the in-frame ones, with some missing. The sample carries 250,000 to 350,000 clones, around 86% recorded once. The sample comprised peripheral blood. The receptor set was obtained from a woman in her forties who had recovered from COVID-19.

This chain uses TRBV19 with TRBJ1-1, with D possibly matching TRBD1 (6 bases). V was cut by 6 bases and J by 4 bases, with 15 bases left in between. Per the germline V gene, CDR1 is LNHDA and CDR2 is SQIVND (reference sequence). The CDR3 is made up of 14 amino acids. The CDR3 nucleotides are TGTGCCAGTAGCCTGACAGGTGATGGCACTGAAGCTTTCTTT. This codes for CASSLTGDGTEAFF.

The CDR3 region is CASSMGTGWLETQYF. The CDR3 DNA follows: TGTGCCAGTAGTATGGGGACAGGTTGGTTGGAGACCCAGTACTTC. The rearrangement joins TRBV19 to TRBJ2-5, with 8 positions matching TRBD1. CDR1 and CDR2 from the germline V gene are LNHDA and SQIVND (reference sequence). V was pared by 3 bases and J by 5 bases, with 8 bases of the junction left unmatched. This CDR3 spans 15 amino acids.

The chain is built from TRBV2 and TRBJ1-6; unclear D gene. CDR1 is SNHLY, CDR2 FYNNEI, per germline. The ends were cut back, 6 bases at V and 10 bases at J, with 10 bases in the middle. The CDR3 length is 12 residues. CDR3 sequence (DNA): TGTGCCAGCAGGAGGGTAGGGTCACCCCTCCACTTT. As protein: CASRRVGSPLHF.

The chain recombines TRBV27 with TRBJ2-7; 7 nucleotides match TRBD2. Germline-derived CDR1 and CDR2 are MNHEY and SMNVEV (reference sequence). The V and J ends lost 0 bases and 1 base, in that order; junction bases with no gene match: 0. The length of the CDR3 is 14 residues. CDR3 DNA: TGTGCCAGCAGTTTATCGGGGGGGTCCTACGAGCAGTACTTC. Protein product: CASSLSGGSYEQYF.

This chain connects TRBV5-8 to TRBJ2-6; D possibly corresponds to TRBD2 (5 bases). From germline, CDR1 is SGHTS and CDR2 YDEGEE. CDR3 length equals 15 residues. Between the trimmed V and J ends, which lost 1 base and 0 bases, there was a span of 5 bases. The DNA for the CDR3 is TGTGCCAGCAGCTTGCGGGGCTCTGGGGCCAACGTCCTGACTTTC. Translation: CASSLRGSGANVLTF.

The chain uses TRBV9 and TRBJ2-7, with 10 bases identical to TRBD2. J was trimmed by 5 bases and V by 0 bases; bases with no gene match: 11. The length of the CDR3 is 17 residues. The V gene's germline CDR1 is SGDLS and CDR2 YYNGEE. For the CDR3, the DNA is TGTGCCAGCAGCGTAGATCCAGCGGGAGGGCCTCAGGACGAGCAGTACTTC. It translates to CASSVDPAGGPQDEQYF.

This sequence joins TRBV13 and TRBJ2-1, with D possibly matching TRBD2 (6 bases). Germline CDR1 PRHDT, CDR2 FYEKMQ (reference sequence). Trimming shortened V by 5 bases and J by 0 bases, and 11 bases separated the two germline ends. The CDR3 covers 15 residues. Written as DNA, the CDR3 is TGTGCCAGCAGCCGGGGGACTGACTCCTACAATGAGCAGTTCTTC. This codes for CASSRGTDSYNEQFF.

The J gene is TRBJ2-1, the V gene TRBV19; 7 bases map to TRBD2. Germline V CDR1 and CDR2: LNHDA, SQIVND (reference sequence). The CDR3 extends over 15 amino acids. The V gene end was trimmed by 11 bases and the J gene end by 6 bases; junction bases not matched to a gene: 16. The CDR3: CASAERTRAGNEQFF. In DNA form, the CDR3 reads TGTGCCTCGGCGGAACGGACTAGAGCCGGCAATGAGCAGTTCTTC.

J is TRBJ2-2 and V is TRBV3-1 (or the pseudogene TRBV3-2); 7 bases map to TRBD2. The CDR3 has 17 residues. Looked up from germline, CDR1 is LGHDT and CDR2 is YNNKEL (reference sequence). Unmatched junction bases numbered 8, after V lost 4 bases and J lost 0 bases. The CDR3 loop reads CASSRLTSASNTGELFF. The CDR3 bases are TGTGCCAGCAGCCGACTTACTAGCGCCTCGAACACCGGGGAGCTGTTTTTT.

The chain recombines TRBV10-3 with TRBJ2-3; a possible D gene is TRBD1 (6 bases). The CDR3 totals 15 residues. Between the trimmed V and J ends, which lost 10 bases and 3 bases, there was a span of 20 bases. Germline V lookup: CDR1 ENHRY, CDR2 SYGVKD. Here the CDR3 reads CATQEKGGATDTQYF. CDR3 in DNA: TGTGCCACCCAGGAAAAAGGGGGAGCGACAGATACGCAGTATTTT.

This chain joins TRBV11-2 and TRBJ2-1; TRBD2 might be the D (5 bases). This CDR3 has 13 amino acids. With 4 bases removed from V and 12 bases from J, the gap between germline ends came to 16 bases. The germline gives CDR1 SGHAT, CDR2 FQNNGV. The DNA for the CDR3 is TGTGCCAGCAGCTGGCTTAGCGAATCGGCGCAGTTCTTC. Residues: CASSWLSESAQFF.

The chain combines TRBV7-2 with TRBJ1-4; D remains ambiguous. This CDR3 spans 13 amino acids. CDR1 and CDR2 from the germline V gene are SGHTA and FQGNSA. With 4 bases removed from V and 7 bases from J, the gap between germline ends came to 10 bases. CDR3 sequence: CASSSPVSEKLFF. CDR3 nucleotide sequence: TGTGCCAGCAGCTCCCCAGTCTCTGAAAAACTGTTTTTT.

This chain uses TRBV7-2 with TRBJ2-2, with 8 bases that match TRBD1. Trimming removed 5 bases from V and 6 bases from J; junction bases left unmatched: 5. CDR1 is SGHTA, CDR2 FQGNSA, per germline. CDR3 length: 14 amino acids. CDR3 nucleotide sequence: TGTGCCAGCAGCCGGACAGGGTCGGCCGGGGAGCTGTTTTTT. Translated: CASSRTGSAGELFF.

V is TRBV14 and J is TRBJ2-4, with D perhaps matching TRBD2 (5 bases). The CDR3 covers 17 residues. V lost 1 base and J lost 4, with 17 bases in between. Germline V gene lookup returns CDR1 SGHDN and CDR2 FVKESK. CDR3 sequence: CASSQAEGLGGKNIQYF. DNA for the CDR3: TGTGCCAGCAGCCAAGCCGAGGGTCTGGGCGGAAAAAACATTCAGTACTTC. Together with reference TRBV14 and TRBJ2-4, the CDR3 gives the full variable domain: EAGVTQFPSHSVIEKGQTVTLRCDPISGHDNLYWYRRVMGKEIKFLLHFVKESKQDESGMPNNRFLAERTGGTYSTLKVQPAELEDSGVYFCASSQAEGLGGKNIQYFGAGTRLSVL.